This T cell receptor beta chain was profiled in a study of blood T cell repertoires in COVID-19. Across the whole study: T cells, B-cell-depleted T cells, or PBMCs supplied cDNA or gDNA.

TCRdb keeps only in-frame clones here, not all; method: immunoSEQ multiplex PCR. The table lists about 270,000 clones, 86% of them singletons, with about 8.8% in the top ten. CDR3 length equals 16 residues. Deletions cut 5 bases from V and 3 bases from J, with 16 bases between. Germline V gives CDR1 SGHTA, CDR2 FQGTGA. This TCR came from a man in his forties with active or convalescent COVID-19. V usage is TRBV7-3 and J usage is TRBJ2-2; D is unclear. What was sequenced was peripheral blood. The CDR3 loop reads CASSPGSNFHTGELFF. The CDR3 DNA reads TGTGCCAGCAGCCCCGGGTCCAATTTCCACACCGGGGAGCTGTTTTTT.